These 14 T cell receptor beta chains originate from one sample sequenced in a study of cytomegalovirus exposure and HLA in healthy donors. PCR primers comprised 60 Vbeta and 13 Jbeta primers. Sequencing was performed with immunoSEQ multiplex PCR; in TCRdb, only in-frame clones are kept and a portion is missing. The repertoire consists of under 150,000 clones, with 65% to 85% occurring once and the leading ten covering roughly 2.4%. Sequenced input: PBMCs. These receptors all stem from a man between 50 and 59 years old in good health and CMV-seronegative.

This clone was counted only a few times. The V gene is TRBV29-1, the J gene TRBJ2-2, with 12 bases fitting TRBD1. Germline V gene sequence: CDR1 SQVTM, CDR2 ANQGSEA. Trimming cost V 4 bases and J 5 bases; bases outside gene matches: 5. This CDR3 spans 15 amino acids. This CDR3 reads CSVVGQGARTGELFF. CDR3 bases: TGCAGCGTTGTGGGACAGGGGGCACGGACCGGGGAGCTGTTTTTT.

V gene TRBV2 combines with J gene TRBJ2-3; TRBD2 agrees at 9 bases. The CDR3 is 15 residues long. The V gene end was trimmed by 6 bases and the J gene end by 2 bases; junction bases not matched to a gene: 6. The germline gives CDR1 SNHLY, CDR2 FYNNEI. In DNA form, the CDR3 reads TGTGCCAGCAGACTTCTAGCGGGGAACACAGATACGCAGTATTTT. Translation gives CASRLLAGNTDTQYF.

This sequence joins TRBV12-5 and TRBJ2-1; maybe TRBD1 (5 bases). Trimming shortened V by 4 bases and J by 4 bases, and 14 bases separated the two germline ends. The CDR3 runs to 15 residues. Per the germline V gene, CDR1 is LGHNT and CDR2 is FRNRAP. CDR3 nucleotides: TGTGCTAGTGGTTACGACAGTACAATTTACAATGAGCAGTTCTTC. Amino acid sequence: CASGYDSTIYNEQFF. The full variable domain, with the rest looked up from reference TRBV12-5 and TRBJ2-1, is DARVTQTPRHKVTEMGQEVTMRCQPILGHNTVFWYRQTMMQGLELLAYFRNRAPLDDSGMPKDRFSAEMPDATLATLKIQPSEPRDSAVYFCASGYDSTIYNEQFFGPGTRLTVL.

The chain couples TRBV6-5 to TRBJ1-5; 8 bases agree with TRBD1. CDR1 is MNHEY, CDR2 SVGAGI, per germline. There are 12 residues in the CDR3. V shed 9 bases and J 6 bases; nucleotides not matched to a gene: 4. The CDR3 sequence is CASRTGSQPQHF. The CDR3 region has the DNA TGTGCCAGTCGGACAGGGAGTCAGCCCCAGCATTTT.

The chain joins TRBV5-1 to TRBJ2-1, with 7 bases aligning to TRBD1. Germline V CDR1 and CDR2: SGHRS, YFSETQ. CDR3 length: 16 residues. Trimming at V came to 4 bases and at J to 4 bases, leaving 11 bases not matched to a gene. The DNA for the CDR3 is TGCGCCAGCAGCCAAGGACGGGACAGCCAATACAATGAGCAGTTCTTC. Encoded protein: CASSQGRDSQYNEQFF.

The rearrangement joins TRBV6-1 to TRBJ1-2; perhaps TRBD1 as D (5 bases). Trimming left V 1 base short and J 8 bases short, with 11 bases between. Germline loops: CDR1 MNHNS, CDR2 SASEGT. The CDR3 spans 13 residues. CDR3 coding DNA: TGTGCCAGCAGTGAAGTTCAGGGTCGGGGCTACACCTTC. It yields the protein CASSEVQGRGYTF.

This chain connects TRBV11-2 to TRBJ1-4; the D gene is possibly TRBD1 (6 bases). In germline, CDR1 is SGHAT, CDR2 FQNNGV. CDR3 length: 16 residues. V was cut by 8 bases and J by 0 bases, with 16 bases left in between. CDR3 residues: CASGLRGLATNEKLFF. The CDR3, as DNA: TGTGCCAGCGGTTTGCGGGGGCTCGCAACTAATGAAAAACTGTTTTTT.

The CDR3 coding sequence is TGTGCCAGCACTTTCCGGCGGCAGGGAACAACCGGGGAGCTGTTTTTT. Encoded protein: CASTFRRQGTTGELFF. The rearrangement links TRBV5-4 to TRBJ2-2, with a tentative D call TRBD1 (5 bases). The V end lost 6 bases, the J end lost 5 bases, and 20 bases lay between the germline ends. Germline lookup yields CDR1 SGHNT and CDR2 YYREEE (reference sequence). The CDR3 loop spans 16 amino acids.

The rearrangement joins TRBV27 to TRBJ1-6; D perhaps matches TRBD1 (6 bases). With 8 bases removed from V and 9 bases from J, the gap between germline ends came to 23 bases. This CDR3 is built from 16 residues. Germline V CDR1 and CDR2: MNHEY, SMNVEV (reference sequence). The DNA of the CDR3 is TGTGCCAGCCTACCCACAGGGTTGAGACAGCGTTCACCCCTCCACTTT. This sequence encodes CASLPTGLRQRSPLHF.

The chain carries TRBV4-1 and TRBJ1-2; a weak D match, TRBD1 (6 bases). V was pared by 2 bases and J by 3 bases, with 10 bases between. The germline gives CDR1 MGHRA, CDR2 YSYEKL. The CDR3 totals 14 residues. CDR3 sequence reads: CASSQPRGDYGYTF. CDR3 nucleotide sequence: TGCGCCAGCAGCCAACCCAGGGGAGACTATGGCTACACCTTC.

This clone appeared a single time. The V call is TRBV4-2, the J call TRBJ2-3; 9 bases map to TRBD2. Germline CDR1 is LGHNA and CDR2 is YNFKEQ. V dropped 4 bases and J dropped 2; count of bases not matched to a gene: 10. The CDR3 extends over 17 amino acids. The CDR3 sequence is CASSPLGRGGDTDTQYF. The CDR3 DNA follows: TGTGCCAGCAGCCCCTTGGGGCGGGGGGGAGACACAGATACGCAGTATTTT.

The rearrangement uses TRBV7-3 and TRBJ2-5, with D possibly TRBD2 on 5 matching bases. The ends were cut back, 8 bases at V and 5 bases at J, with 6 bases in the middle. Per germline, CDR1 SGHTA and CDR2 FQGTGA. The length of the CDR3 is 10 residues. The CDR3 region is CASRGETQYF. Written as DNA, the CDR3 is TGTGCCAGCCGAGGGGAGACCCAGTACTTC. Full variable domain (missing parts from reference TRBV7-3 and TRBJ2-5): GAGVSQTPSNKVTEKGKYVELRCDPISGHTALYWYRQSLGQGPEFLIYFQGTGAADDSGLPNDRFFAVRPEGSVSTLKIQRTERGDSAVYLCASRGETQYFGPGTRLLVL.

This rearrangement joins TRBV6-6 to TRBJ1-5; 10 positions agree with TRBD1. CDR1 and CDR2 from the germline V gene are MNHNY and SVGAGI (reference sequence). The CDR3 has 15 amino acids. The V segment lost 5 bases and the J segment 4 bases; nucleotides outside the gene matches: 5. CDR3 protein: CASSGRQGANQPQHF. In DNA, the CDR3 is TGTGCCAGCAGTGGACGACAGGGGGCAAATCAGCCCCAGCATTTT.

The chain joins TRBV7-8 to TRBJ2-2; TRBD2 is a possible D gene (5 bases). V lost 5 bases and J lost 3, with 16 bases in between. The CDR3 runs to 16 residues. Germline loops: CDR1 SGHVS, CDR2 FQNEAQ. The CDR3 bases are TGTGCCAGCAGCCCGACGCCCGGGGTCGACACCGGGGAGCTGTTTTTT. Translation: CASSPTPGVDTGELFF.